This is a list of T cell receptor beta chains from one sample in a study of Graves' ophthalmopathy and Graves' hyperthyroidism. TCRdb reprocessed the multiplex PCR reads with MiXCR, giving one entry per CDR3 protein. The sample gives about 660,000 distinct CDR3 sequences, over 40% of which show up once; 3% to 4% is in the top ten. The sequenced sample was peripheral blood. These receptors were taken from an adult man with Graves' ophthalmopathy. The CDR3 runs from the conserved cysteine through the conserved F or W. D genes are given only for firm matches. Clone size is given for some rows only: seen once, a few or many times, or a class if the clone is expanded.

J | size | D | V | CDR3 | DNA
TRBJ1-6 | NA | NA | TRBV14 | CASSQRGRFSYNSPLHF | TGTGCCAGCAGCCAGCGGGGCCGATTCTCCTATAATTCACCCCTCCACTTT
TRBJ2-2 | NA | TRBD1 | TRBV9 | CASSFGQGFRELFF | TGTGCCAGCAGCTTTGGACAGGGCTTTAGGGAGCTGTTTTTT
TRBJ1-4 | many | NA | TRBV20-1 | CSARDIDGPTQLFF | TGCAGTGCTAGAGATATAGACGGACCAACGCAACTGTTTTTT
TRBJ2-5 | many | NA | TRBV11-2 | CASSLDRGTQEGQYF | TGTGCCAGCAGCTTAGATCGGGGGACCCAGGAGGGCCAGTACTTC
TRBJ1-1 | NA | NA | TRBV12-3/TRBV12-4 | CASSEFQGHTEAFF | TGTGCCAGCAGTGAATTCCAGGGTCACACTGAAGCTTTCTTT
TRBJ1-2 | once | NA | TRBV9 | CASSVAGGEVYGYTF | TGTGCCAGCAGCGTAGCGGGGGGCGAGGTCTATGGCTACACCTTC
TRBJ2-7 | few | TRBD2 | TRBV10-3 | CASSAGLAGYEQYF | TGTGCCAGCAGCGCCGGACTAGCGGGCTACGAGCAGTACTTC
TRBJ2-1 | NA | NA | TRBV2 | CASSGDVRKFF | TGTGCCAGCAGTGGCGACGTTCGGAAGTTCTTC
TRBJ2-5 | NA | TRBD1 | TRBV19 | CASSMAGTGRRQETQYF | TGTGCCAGTAGTATGGCCGGGACAGGGAGGAGGCAAGAGACCCAGTACTTC
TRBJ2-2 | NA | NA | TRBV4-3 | CASSLFRGTGELFF | TGCGCCAGCAGCCTTTTTAGGGGCACCGGGGAGCTGTTTTTT
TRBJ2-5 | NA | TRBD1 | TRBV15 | CATSGTGGMETQYF | TGTGCCACCAGCGGGACAGGGGGCATGGAGACCCAGTACTTC
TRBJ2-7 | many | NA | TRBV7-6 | CASSFQPSYEQYF | TGTGCCAGCAGCTTCCAGCCCAGCTACGAGCAGTACTTC
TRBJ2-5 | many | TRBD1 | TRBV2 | CASRGGQGPETQYF | TGTGCCAGCAGGGGGGGACAGGGCCCTGAGACCCAGTACTTC
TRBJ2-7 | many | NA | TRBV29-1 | CSVEFSLDGVPHEQYF | TGCAGCGTTGAATTTAGTCTGGACGGCGTCCCCCACGAGCAGTACTTC
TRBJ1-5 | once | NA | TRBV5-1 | CASSRDGEQPQHF | TGTGCCAGCAGTAGAGACGGCGAACAGCCCCAGCATTTT
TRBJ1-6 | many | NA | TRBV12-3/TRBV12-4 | CASSLTQGGSPLHF | TGTGCCAGCAGTTTGACACAGGGAGGTTCACCCCTCCACTTT
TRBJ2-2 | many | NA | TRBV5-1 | CASSLLVTNTGELFF | TGCGCCAGCAGCTTGCTCGTAACGAACACCGGGGAGCTGTTTTTT
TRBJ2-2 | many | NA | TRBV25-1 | CASSEYWVQGRSTGELFF | TGTGCCAGCAGTGAATATTGGGTCCAGGGAAGGAGCACCGGGGAGCTGTTTTTT
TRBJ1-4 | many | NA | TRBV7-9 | CASSSRAVTTNEKLFF | TGTGCCAGCAGCTCCCGGGCCGTGACAACTAATGAAAAACTGTTTTTT
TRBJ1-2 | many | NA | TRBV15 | CATSRERQEVVYGYTF | TGTGCCACCAGCAGAGAACGGCAGGAGGTTGTCTATGGCTACACCTTC
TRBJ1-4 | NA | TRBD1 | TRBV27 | CASSDREGEKLFF | TGTGCCAGCTCAGACAGGGAGGGGGAAAAACTGTTTTTT
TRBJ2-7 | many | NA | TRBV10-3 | CAISPGQTYEQYF | TGTGCCATCAGTCCTGGACAAACCTACGAGCAGTACTTC
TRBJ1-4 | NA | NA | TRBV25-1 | CASSDGTHSTNEKLFF | TGCGCCAGCAGCGATGGGACACATTCAACTAATGAAAAACTGTTTTTT
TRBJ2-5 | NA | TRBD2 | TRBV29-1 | CSVTSGVNTGETQYF | TGCAGCGTGACTAGCGGGGTCAACACCGGGGAGACCCAGTACTTC
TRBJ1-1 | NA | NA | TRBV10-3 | CATGRNTEAFF | TGTGCCACGGGGCGGAACACTGAAGCTTTCTTT
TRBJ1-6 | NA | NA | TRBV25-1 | CASSQSPGQHNSPLHF | TGTGCCAGCTCACAAAGTCCGGGACAACATAATTCACCCCTCCACTTT
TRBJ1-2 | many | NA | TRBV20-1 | CSAPAETYGYTF | TGCAGTGCCCCAGCGGAGACCTATGGCTACACCTTC
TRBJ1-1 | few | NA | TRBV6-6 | CASSRPGTPNTEAFF | TGTGCCAGCAGCCGCCCCGGGACCCCAAACACTGAAGCTTTCTTT
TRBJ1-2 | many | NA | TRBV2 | CASSEVTWGTSNYGYTF | TGTGCCAGCAGTGAAGTGACCTGGGGGACATCTAACTATGGCTACACCTTC
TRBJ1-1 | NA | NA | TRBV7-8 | CASSPRGFGGSTEAFF | TGTGCCAGCAGCCCAAGGGGATTCGGGGGTAGCACTGAAGCTTTCTTT
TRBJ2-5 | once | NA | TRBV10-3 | CASTKSTGRGETQYF | TGTGCCAGCACTAAGTCGACAGGCCGCGGAGAGACCCAGTACTTC
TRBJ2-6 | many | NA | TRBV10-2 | CASKTGSGANVLTF | TGCGCCAGCAAGACAGGCTCTGGGGCCAACGTCCTGACTTTC
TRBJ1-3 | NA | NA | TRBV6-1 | CASSRPLPPSSGNTIYF | TGTGCCAGCAGCCGACCGCTCCCACCGAGCTCTGGAAACACCATATATTTT